The source of this TCR beta chain is a study of T cells expressing NK-cell markers. Study at large: Eight donors were sequenced, seven testing HCMV-seropositive and one testing seronegative.

The CDR3 has 13 amino acids. Per the germline V gene, CDR1 is ENHRY and CDR2 is SYGVKD. 5'RACE template switching with UMIs generated TCR beta cDNA. Following a re-call of the 5' RACE reads, TCRdb has one entry per CDR3 protein and lacks DNA. This sample's table reports about 170,000 distinct CDR3 sequences. Study-wide findings and caveats: The contribution of dominant NKG2C+ clonotypes to CD8+ T cells in about six donors was roughly 1.0-7.5%. Also leading the CD3+CD56-NKG2C+ fraction in a handful of donors were these clonotypes.

Turning to this clonotype: Its antigen is unknown.

This clonotype was obtained from a man aged 18 to 70 in good health. The chain is built from TRBV10-3 and TRBJ2-7; as DNA is missing, the TRBD2 call by TCRdb cannot be tested. The specimen sequenced was blood T cells: a sorted CD56 or NKG2C T cell subset, CD4+ or CD8+ T cells, or bulk PBMC T cells (not recorded which). This CDR3 is CAISGGTSGTQYF.